This is a list of T cell receptor beta chains from one sample in a study of blood T cell repertoires in COVID-19. Here immunoSEQ multiplex PCR was the method, and the copy in TCRdb shows in-frame clones only, minus some. The sample has about 190,000 clones, 75% to 85% seen once. Sequencing input: peripheral blood. These receptors were obtained from a man between 60 and 75 years old with acute or convalescent COVID-19. The CDR3 runs from the conserved cysteine through the conserved F or W. The D gene is left open where the match is weak. Only some rows state a clone size, as once, few, many or a class for expanded clones.

NA | TRBJ2-6 | TRBV6-2/TRBV6-3 | NA | CASSYSGGGANVLTF | TGTGCCAGCAGTTACTCGGGGGGTGGGGCCAACGTCCTGACTTTC
NA | TRBJ2-7 | TRBV18 | NA | CASSPSTTWKFSSYEQYF | TGTGCCAGCTCACCGTCTACGACTTGGAAATTTAGCTCCTACGAGCAGTACTTC
NA | TRBJ2-2 | TRBV19 | few | CASSQGLGTGELFF | TGTGCCAGTAGCCAGGGCCTGGGCACCGGGGAGCTGTTTTTT
NA | TRBJ1-1 | TRBV2 | few | CASSDVRGTNTEAFF | TGTGCCAGCAGTGACGTTCGGGGGACGAACACTGAAGCTTTCTTT
TRBD1 | TRBJ1-2 | TRBV13 | NA | CASSLGQGQRDYGYTF | TGTGCCAGCAGCTTGGGACAGGGCCAGCGGGACTATGGCTACACCTTC
TRBD2 | TRBJ2-3 | TRBV29-1 | NA | CSVVSLRLAGGTDTQYF | TGCAGCGTTGTTAGCTTGAGGCTAGCGGGGGGCACAGATACGCAGTATTTT
TRBD1 | TRBJ1-1 | TRBV6-5 | few | CASRRTGNTEAFF | TGTGCCAGCAGGAGGACAGGGAACACTGAAGCTTTCTTT
TRBD1 | TRBJ1-5 | TRBV10-3 | NA | CAISVGGLGQANQPQHF | TGTGCCATCAGTGTGGGGGGCTTGGGACAGGCCAATCAGCCCCAGCATTTT
TRBD1 | TRBJ1-1 | TRBV19 | NA | CASSTLPQGARAEAFF | TGTGCCAGTAGTACCCTACCTCAGGGGGCGAGGGCTGAAGCTTTCTTT
TRBD1 | TRBJ1-5 | TRBV2 | NA | CASSEDRGEEGNQPQHF | TGTGCCAGCAGTGAGGACAGGGGGGAAGAGGGCAATCAGCCCCAGCATTTT
NA | TRBJ1-1 | TRBV6-2/TRBV6-3 | NA | CASSRGTLEAFF | TGTGCCAGCAGCCGAGGGACATTAGAAGCTTTCTTT
TRBD2 | TRBJ2-1 | TRBV9 | NA | CASSASGGPVNEQFF | TGTGCCAGCAGCGCCTCGGGGGGGCCAGTAAATGAGCAGTTCTTC
NA | TRBJ2-5 | TRBV19 | NA | CASSSQGQETQYF | TGTGCCAGTAGTTCACAGGGACAAGAGACCCAGTACTTC
TRBD1 | TRBJ2-6 | TRBV5-4 | once | CASSLGTGGSGANVLTF | TGTGCCAGCAGCTTGGGGACAGGGGGCTCTGGGGCCAACGTCCTGACTTTC
TRBD2 | TRBJ2-1 | TRBV2 | NA | CASSAGRREGPEQFF | TGTGCCAGCAGCGCCGGCCGGCGGGAGGGCCCTGAGCAGTTCTTC
TRBD2 | TRBJ2-1 | TRBV29-1 | NA | CSGYKRESNNEQFF | TGCAGCGGGTACAAGCGGGAGAGTAACAATGAGCAGTTCTTC
TRBD2 | TRBJ2-1 | TRBV9 | few | CASSVQAGNNEQFF | TGTGCCAGCAGCGTACAAGCGGGGAACAATGAGCAGTTCTTC
NA | TRBJ2-5 | TRBV2 | NA | CASSVGTPRETQYF | TGTGCCAGCAGTGTAGGGACTCCGAGGGAGACCCAGTACTTC
TRBD1 | TRBJ2-3 | TRBV6-1 | few | CASSELLRGQQYF | TGTGCCAGCAGTGAGTTACTTAGGGGGCAGCAGTATTTT
TRBD1 | TRBJ1-2 | TRBV25-1 | NA | CASIPRGGSNYGYTF | TGTGCCAGCATTCCGCGAGGGGGCTCAAACTATGGCTACACCTTC
NA | TRBJ1-5 | TRBV30 | once | CAWSFQGNQPQHF | TGTGCCTGGAGTTTTCAGGGGAATCAGCCCCAGCATTTT
TRBD1 | TRBJ2-1 | TRBV27 | NA | CASSTGQGSYNEQFF | TGTGCCAGCAGTACCGGACAGGGGTCCTACAATGAGCAGTTCTTC
NA | TRBJ2-3 | TRBV15 | NA | CATSRDYPGGDTQYF | TGTGCCACCAGCAGAGATTACCCCGGCGGAGATACGCAGTATTTT